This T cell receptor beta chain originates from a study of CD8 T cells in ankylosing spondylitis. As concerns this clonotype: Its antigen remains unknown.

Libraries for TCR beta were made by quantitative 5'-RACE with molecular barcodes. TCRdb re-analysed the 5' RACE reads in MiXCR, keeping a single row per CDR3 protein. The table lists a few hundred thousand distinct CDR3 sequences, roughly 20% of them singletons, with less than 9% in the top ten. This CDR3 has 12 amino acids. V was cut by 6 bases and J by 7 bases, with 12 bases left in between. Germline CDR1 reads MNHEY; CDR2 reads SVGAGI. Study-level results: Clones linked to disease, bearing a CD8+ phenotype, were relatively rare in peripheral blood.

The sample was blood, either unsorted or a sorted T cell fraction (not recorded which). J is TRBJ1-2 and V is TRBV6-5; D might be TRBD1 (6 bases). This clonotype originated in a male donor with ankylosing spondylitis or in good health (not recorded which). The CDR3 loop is CASSPAGVGYTF. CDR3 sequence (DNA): TGTGCCAGCAGCCCCGCAGGGGTTGGCTACACCTTC.